The clone carrying this T cell receptor (beta chain) was recorded at least ten times. Researchers extracted total RNA from unfractionated whole blood. This sample is drawn from a study of human T cells and chemical hapten exposure. Each CDR3 protein gets one entry after TCRdb re-called the 5' RACE reads with MiXCR. This table has tens of thousands of distinct CDR3 sequences, about 7.7% appearing once. Losses at the gene ends were 4 bases for V and 3 bases for J; bases not matched to a gene: 7. Germline CDR1 is SGHVS and CDR2 is FQNEAQ. The CDR3 sequence is 16 residues long. The receptor was isolated from a male donor in good health. The chain is built from TRBV7-8 and TRBJ2-3; the match to TRBD1 covers 10 bases. For the CDR3, the DNA is TGTGCCAGCAGCTGGACAGGGGGAGCGTTGACAGATACGCAGTATTTT. Translated: CASSWTGGALTDTQYF.